What follows is one TCR beta chain and its context. The data were obtained in a study of blood T cell repertoires in COVID-19. At the level of the study: There were acute and convalescent COVID-19 samples, and they came from the United States, Italy and Spain. From T cells, B-cell-depleted T cells, or PBMCs came the material, which was cDNA or gDNA.

The junction had 6 bases not matched to a gene; V was cut back by 6 bases and J by 5 bases. The CDR3 loop spans 15 amino acids. Germline CDR1 and CDR2: LNHDA and SQIVND (reference sequence). In the original workflow: Quantification of nucleated cells was approximated via reference gene primer amplification. Clones were sequenced by immunoSEQ multiplex PCR, and TCRdb holds only the in-frame ones, with some missing. V, J and clone size are those of that table, while D and trimming were read from the DNA. This sample yields 180,000 or so clones, of which approximately 86% are seen a single time; roughly 9.8% belongs to the top ten.

The chain employs TRBV19 and TRBJ1-6; 8 positions agree with TRBD1. Sequenced input: peripheral blood. This receptor was obtained from a woman of 80 years or more with acute or convalescent COVID-19. This CDR3 is CASSTTGGDNSPLHF. The CDR3 nucleotides are TGTGCCAGTAGCACTACAGGGGGTGATAATTCACCCCTCCACTTT. The variable domain in full, with the rest retrieved from reference TRBV19 and TRBJ1-6, is DGGITQSPKYLFRKEGQNVTLSCEQNLNHDAMYWYRQDPGQGLRLIYYSQIVNDFQKGDIAEGYSVSREKKESFPLTVTSAQKNPTAFYLCASSTTGGDNSPLHFGNGTRLTVT.